Listed below are T cell receptor beta chains from one sample, sequenced in a study of blood T cell repertoires in COVID-19. Profiled with immunoSEQ multiplex PCR; TCRdb holds only in-frame clones, not every one. Among more than 85,000 clones listed, 80% to 90% were seen once. The sample consisted of peripheral blood. Receptor source: a woman aged 55 to 70 with acute or convalescent COVID-19. CDR3s include the opening cysteine and the closing phenylalanine or tryptophan. A D gene is named only where the DNA matches it firmly.

D: .
V: TRBV2
J: TRBJ2-7
CDR3: CASRYGLGGEQYF
DNA: TGTGCCAGCAGGTATGGACTGGGGGGCGAGCAGTACTTC

D: TRBD1
V: TRBV7-9
J: TRBJ2-2
CDR3: CASSSQGADGELFF
DNA: TGTGCCAGCAGTTCACAGGGGGCGGACGGGGAGCTGTTTTTT

D: .
V: TRBV7-2
J: TRBJ2-5
CDR3: CASSFRRGPQETQYF
DNA: TGTGCCAGCAGCTTCCGCAGGGGCCCACAAGAGACCCAGTACTTC

D: TRBD1
V: TRBV4-3
J: TRBJ1-2
CDR3: CASSPRDRANYGYTF
DNA: TGCGCCAGCAGCCCCCGTGACAGGGCGAACTATGGCTACACCTTC

D: TRBD2
V: TRBV5-1
J: TRBJ2-2
CDR3: CASILLAGAPGELFF
DNA: TGCGCCAGCATCCTTCTAGCGGGGGCGCCCGGGGAGCTGTTTTTT

D: .
V: TRBV5-1
J: TRBJ2-3
CDR3: CASSSGAGTDTQYF
DNA: TGCGCCAGCAGCTCTGGAGCGGGCACAGATACGCAGTATTTT

D: .
V: TRBV28
J: TRBJ2-7
CDR3: CASSGRQVVRREQYF
DNA: TGTGCCAGCAGTGGGAGACAGGTAGTGAGGCGGGAGCAGTACTTC

D: TRBD1
V: TRBV5-6
J: TRBJ1-2
CDR3: CASSLGQGSYTF
DNA: TGTGCCAGCAGCCTGGGACAGGGGAGCTACACCTTC

D: .
V: TRBV5-8
J: TRBJ1-1
CDR3: CASSWSGNTEAFF
DNA: TGTGCCAGCAGCTGGTCGGGGAACACTGAAGCTTTCTTT

D: .
V: TRBV5-5
J: TRBJ1-4
CDR3: CASSLRFTNEKLFF
DNA: TGTGCCAGCAGCCTCAGGTTCACTAATGAAAAACTGTTTTTT

D: TRBD1
V: TRBV19
J: TRBJ2-7
CDR3: CASSPDRVRGQGEQYF
DNA: TGTGCCAGTAGCCCAGATCGTGTCAGGGGGCAGGGCGAGCAGTACTTC

D: .
V: TRBV27
J: TRBJ1-3
CDR3: CASSLSGDPGNTIYF
DNA: TGTGCCAGCAGTTTATCGGGAGACCCTGGAAACACCATATATTTT